The rows below give T cell receptor beta chains drawn from one sample of a study of vaccination and CD4 T cells after COVID-19. From the PCR reads, TCRdb called clonotypes with MiXCR, one entry per CDR3 protein. The data show thousands of distinct CDR3 sequences, about 32% seen once. These receptors have no known antigen. The sample consisted of CD4+ T cells from blood, cultured in vitro. Receptor source: a human donor in good health. Each CDR3 is given with its conserved first and last residue. Each record gives: clone size, D gene, V gene, J gene, CDR3 protein, CDR3 DNA. D genes are given only for firm matches. Clone size is shown for a subset of rows, as once, few, many or a class of expanded clone.

size: NA
D: TRBD1
V: TRBV4-1
J: TRBJ1-5
CDR3: CASSDTGVSNQPQHF
DNA: TGCGCCAGCAGCGACACAGGGGTCAGCAATCAGCCCCAGCATTTT

size: NA
D: TRBD2
V: TRBV6-2/TRBV6-3
J: TRBJ2-7
CDR3: CASRSGGAWDEQYF
DNA: TGTGCCAGTCGATCGGGGGGGGCTTGGGACGAGCAGTACTTC

size: few
D: NA
V: TRBV12-3/TRBV12-4
J: TRBJ1-1
CDR3: CASSSGRMAEAFF
DNA: TGTGCCAGCAGTTCGGGACGAATGGCTGAAGCTTTCTTT

size: NA
D: TRBD1
V: TRBV10-2
J: TRBJ1-2
CDR3: CASSGGQGGVYGYTF
DNA: TGCGCCAGCAGTGGGGGACAGGGGGGTGTCTATGGCTACACCTTC

size: NA
D: TRBD2
V: TRBV20-1
J: TRBJ2-5
CDR3: CSAPPLAGGQETQYF
DNA: TGCAGTGCTCCCCCGCTAGCGGGGGGGCAAGAGACCCAGTACTTC

size: NA
D: NA
V: TRBV18
J: TRBJ2-7
CDR3: CASSPPNGDYEQYF
DNA: TGTGCCAGCTCACCACCAAACGGGGACTACGAGCAGTACTTC

size: medium-sized
D: NA
V: TRBV5-1
J: TRBJ1-5
CDR3: CASSLLGGNNQPQHF
DNA: TGCGCCAGCAGCCTACTTGGGGGCAACAATCAGCCCCAGCATTTT

size: NA
D: NA
V: TRBV30
J: TRBJ1-5
CDR3: CAWKPGAGQPQHF
DNA: TGTGCCTGGAAACCCGGGGCAGGACAGCCCCAGCATTTT

size: NA
D: NA
V: TRBV10-2
J: TRBJ1-5
CDR3: CASSTSGHGNQPQHF
DNA: TGCGCCAGCAGTACTAGTGGGCATGGCAATCAGCCCCAGCATTTT

size: NA
D: NA
V: TRBV2
J: TRBJ1-2
CDR3: CASSEARGCTF
DNA: TGTGCCAGCAGTGAAGCGCGGGGTTGCACCTTC

size: NA
D: NA
V: TRBV10-1
J: TRBJ1-6
CDR3: CASSQGLSSPLHF
DNA: TGCGCCAGCAGTCAGGGATTAAGTTCACCCCTCCACTTT

size: NA
D: TRBD1
V: TRBV7-8
J: TRBJ2-7
CDR3: CASSRAGTGLYEQYF
DNA: TGTGCCAGCAGTCGCGCCGGGACAGGATTATACGAGCAGTACTTC

size: few
D: TRBD2
V: TRBV6-4
J: TRBJ2-1
CDR3: CASSGSGGGSYNEQFF
DNA: TGTGCCAGCAGTGGTAGCGGGGGGGGCTCCTACAATGAGCAGTTCTTC

size: NA
D: NA
V: TRBV30
J: TRBJ2-7
CDR3: CAWSVSRYEQYF
DNA: TGTGCCTGGAGTGTAAGTAGGTACGAGCAGTACTTC

size: few
D: NA
V: TRBV20-1
J: TRBJ2-7
CDR3: CSAPEGSSEQYF
DNA: TGCAGTGCTCCGGAGGGGAGCTCCGAGCAGTACTTC

size: once
D: NA
V: TRBV7-8
J: TRBJ2-7
CDR3: CASSTGSSSYEQYF
DNA: TGTGCCAGCAGCACAGGGTCCTCCTCCTACGAGCAGTACTTC

size: once
D: TRBD1
V: TRBV5-8
J: TRBJ1-1
CDR3: CASSVDRWAEAFF
DNA: TGTGCCAGCAGCGTGGACAGGTGGGCTGAAGCTTTCTTT

size: few
D: NA
V: TRBV5-1
J: TRBJ2-2
CDR3: CASSLGDTGELFF
DNA: TGCGCCAGCAGCCTCGGCGACACCGGGGAGCTGTTTTTT

size: NA
D: TRBD1
V: TRBV6-1
J: TRBJ1-1
CDR3: CASSVMTGSTEAFF
DNA: TGTGCCAGCAGCGTAATGACAGGGAGCACTGAAGCTTTCTTT

size: NA
D: NA
V: TRBV19
J: TRBJ1-1
CDR3: CASTSGRWDSGEAFF
DNA: TGTGCCAGCACATCAGGGCGCTGGGACTCGGGTGAAGCTTTCTTT

size: NA
D: NA
V: TRBV6-1
J: TRBJ2-1
CDR3: CASSESLSISGFF
DNA: TGTGCCAGCAGTGAATCGTTAAGCATCAGTGGGTTCTTC

size: large
D: NA
V: TRBV20-1
J: TRBJ1-2
CDR3: CSGAREGYTF
DNA: TGCAGCGGGGCCCGGGAGGGCTACACCTTC

size: NA
D: TRBD1
V: TRBV5-5
J: TRBJ1-5
CDR3: CASSPLGGTGSNQPQHF
DNA: TGTGCCAGCAGCCCGTTGGGGGGGACAGGGAGCAATCAGCCCCAGCATTTT

size: NA
D: NA
V: TRBV29-1
J: TRBJ2-2
CDR3: CSVLHTGELFF
DNA: TGCAGCGTTTTACACACCGGGGAGCTGTTTTTT

size: few
D: TRBD1
V: TRBV6-1
J: TRBJ1-2
CDR3: CASSPRDRGPYGYTF
DNA: TGTGCCAGCAGTCCCCGAGACAGGGGTCCCTATGGCTACACCTTC

size: NA
D: NA
V: TRBV7-9
J: TRBJ1-1
CDR3: CASSLDSGAEAFF
DNA: TGTGCCAGCAGCTTAGATTCGGGGGCGGAAGCTTTCTTT

size: NA
D: NA
V: TRBV19
J: TRBJ1-2
CDR3: CASIAQGFYGYTF
DNA: TGTGCCAGTATTGCCCAGGGGTTTTATGGCTACACCTTC

size: medium-sized
D: NA
V: TRBV15
J: TRBJ1-5
CDR3: CATSRAGSNQPQHF
DNA: TGTGCCACCAGCAGAGCAGGTAGCAATCAGCCCCAGCATTTT

size: large
D: NA
V: TRBV20-1
J: TRBJ2-7
CDR3: CSASEGPKKGYEQYF
DNA: TGCAGTGCTAGTGAAGGGCCAAAAAAGGGCTACGAGCAGTACTTC

size: NA
D: NA
V: TRBV24-1
J: TRBJ1-2
CDR3: CATSEGAWDGYTF
DNA: TGTGCCACCAGTGAAGGGGCTTGGGATGGCTACACCTTC

size: few
D: TRBD1
V: TRBV20-1
J: TRBJ2-5
CDR3: CSARAQGAVQETQYF
DNA: TGCAGTGCTAGAGCACAGGGGGCAGTCCAAGAGACCCAGTACTTC

size: NA
D: NA
V: TRBV6-4
J: TRBJ1-2
CDR3: CASRYKGSNYGYTF
DNA: TGTGCCAGCAGGTACAAGGGCTCCAACTATGGCTACACCTTC

size: NA
D: NA
V: TRBV11-2
J: TRBJ1-3
CDR3: CASSHGPRRDTIYF
DNA: TGTGCCAGCAGCCACGGACCGCGGCGAGACACCATATATTTT

size: NA
D: NA
V: TRBV19
J: TRBJ2-5
CDR3: CASSIVLAWETQYF
DNA: TGTGCCAGTAGTATAGTGCTAGCGTGGGAGACCCAGTACTTC

size: NA
D: NA
V: TRBV5-1
J: TRBJ1-1
CDR3: CASSLRAENTEAFF
DNA: TGCGCCAGCAGCCTGAGGGCGGAGAACACTGAAGCTTTCTTT

size: NA
D: TRBD2
V: TRBV2
J: TRBJ2-7
CDR3: CASSETGGPYEQYF
DNA: TGTGCCAGCAGTGAAACGGGAGGGCCCTACGAGCAGTACTTC

size: medium-sized
D: TRBD1
V: TRBV27
J: TRBJ1-1
CDR3: CASSLRTGVTEAFF
DNA: TGTGCCAGCAGTTTGCGGACAGGAGTCACTGAAGCTTTCTTT

size: few
D: NA
V: TRBV7-9
J: TRBJ2-1
CDR3: CASSLAFRDNEQFF
DNA: TGTGCCAGCAGCTTAGCTTTCAGGGACAATGAGCAGTTCTTC

size: few
D: TRBD1
V: TRBV20-1
J: TRBJ1-1
CDR3: CSARTGDTEAFF
DNA: TGCAGTGCTAGGACAGGGGACACTGAAGCTTTCTTT

size: NA
D: TRBD2
V: TRBV6-4
J: TRBJ2-3
CDR3: CASSDLAGGLTQYF
DNA: TGTGCCAGCAGTGACCTAGCGGGGGGGCTCACGCAGTATTTT

size: NA
D: NA
V: TRBV20-1
J: TRBJ2-6
CDR3: CSADAGAGANVLTF
DNA: TGCAGTGCCGATGCAGGGGCTGGGGCCAACGTCCTGACTTTC